The next 23 T cell receptor beta chains were all read from a single sample in a study of T cells in Graves' hyperthyroidism and ophthalmopathy. Amplification of TCR beta CDR3 regions was performed using RNA transcripts as template. Carried out on the TCR CDR3, a first-round RT-PCR used the HTBI primer set. MiXCR was run by TCRdb on the multiplex PCR reads, yielding one entry per CDR3 protein. The repertoire holds about 400,000 distinct CDR3 sequences, with over 12% as singletons. The material sequenced was blood. These receptors all stem from a man in his fifties or sixties with Graves' ophthalmopathy.

The table lists this clonotype with many counts. The chain links TRBV20-1 to TRBJ2-7; TRBD2 matches at 8 bases. Trimming took 4 bases from V and 5 from J; bases not matched to a gene: 7. The CDR3 contains 13 residues. In germline, CDR1 is DFQATT, CDR2 SNEGSKA (reference sequence). The CDR3: CSAKAGVPHEQYF. For the CDR3, the DNA is TGCAGTGCTAAAGCGGGAGTCCCCCACGAGCAGTACTTC.

The CDR3, as DNA: TGTGCCAGCAGTTTCCCCCCGGGACTACTCTTCTACGAGCAGTACTTC. Translation: CASSFPPGLLFYEQYF. The chain couples TRBV28 to TRBJ2-7; 7 bases line up with TRBD2. The CDR3 sequence is 16 residues long. V was pared by 3 bases and J by 3 bases, with 11 bases of the junction left unmatched. Germline-derived CDR1 and CDR2 are MDHEN and SYDVKM.

The chain links TRBV5-5 to TRBJ2-1, with D possibly matching TRBD2 (6 bases). CDR1 and CDR2 from the germline V gene are SGHKS and YYEKEE (reference sequence). V was cut by 4 bases and J by 8 bases, with 16 bases left in between. The CDR3 has 14 residues. CDR3 DNA sequence: TGTGCCAGCAGCGGGGGGTTGACGGTGGATGAGCAGTTCTTC. Encoded protein: CASSGGLTVDEQFF.

The chain recombines TRBV16 with TRBJ1-6; 8 nucleotides agree with TRBD1. CDR3 length: 15 amino acids. CDR1 and CDR2 (germline): KGHSY, FQNENV. The V gene end was trimmed by 0 bases and the J gene end by 8 bases; junction bases not matched to a gene: 3. The CDR3: CASSQSGQGDSPLHF. As DNA, the CDR3 is TGTGCCAGCAGCCAATCAGGACAGGGAGATTCACCCCTCCACTTT.

This clonotype has a count of ten or more. The chain links TRBV30 to TRBJ1-1; 7 bases match TRBD1. There are 15 residues in the CDR3. The V gene end was trimmed by 5 bases and the J gene end by 1 base; junction bases not matched to a gene: 10. Germline V gives CDR1 GTSNPN, CDR2 SVGIG (reference sequence). Written as DNA, the CDR3 is TGTGCCTGGGCCCCCGGACAGGACCCGAACACTGAAGCTTTCTTT. Amino acids: CAWAPGQDPNTEAFF.

This clonotype was observed at least ten times. The chain uses TRBV5-1 and TRBJ1-1; D call uncertain. This CDR3 region has 13 residues. The germline V gene has CDR1 SGHRS and CDR2 YFSETQ. Trimming took off 2 bases at V and 1 base at J, with 6 bases between the two ends. CDR3 residues: CASSFHRNTEAFF. The CDR3 nucleotides read TGCGCCAGCAGCTTTCACAGGAACACTGAAGCTTTCTTT. Full variable domain (rest looked up from reference TRBV5-1 and TRBJ1-1): KAGVTQTPRYLIKTRGQQVTLSCSPISGHRSVSWYQQTPGQGLQFLFEYFSETQRNKGNFPGRFSGRQFSNSRSEMNVSTLELGDSALYLCASSFHRNTEAFFGQGTRLTVV.

This clonotype was seen repeatedly, ten times or more. V and J are TRBV20-1 and TRBJ1-6; 7 nucleotides agree with TRBD1. CDR1 DFQATT and CDR2 SNEGSKA come from the germline V gene (reference sequence). CDR3 length equals 17 residues. V lost 2 bases to trimming and J lost 7 bases; unmatched junction nucleotides: 14. Here the CDR3 DNA reads TGCAGTGCTAGATCTCGGAATCCGGGACAGTCAAATTCACCCCTCCACTTT. Translated, it gives CSARSRNPGQSNSPLHF.

Many counts were recorded for this clonotype. The chain uses TRBV11-1 and TRBJ2-7, with 9 bases matching TRBD1. There are 14 residues in the CDR3. With 5 bases clipped from V and 2 bases from J, the junction kept 4 bases outside the gene matches. Per the germline V gene, CDR1 is SGHAT and CDR2 is FQDESV (reference sequence). The CDR3 sequence is CASSTRDRAYEQYF. The CDR3 nucleotides are TGTGCCAGCAGCACCCGGGACAGGGCCTACGAGCAGTACTTC.

This chain links TRBV11-3 with TRBJ2-1, with 7 bases fitting TRBD2. With V trimmed by 0 bases and J by 6 bases, 5 bases remained unmatched. This CDR3 contains 15 residues. The germline CDR1 and CDR2 sequences are SGHNT and YENEEA. The CDR3 loop is CASSLDPAGSNEQFF. The CDR3 region has the DNA TGTGCCAGCAGCTTAGATCCAGCGGGGAGCAATGAGCAGTTCTTC.

This clonotype was seen ten or more times. The chain has TRBV4-2 and TRBJ2-1; 12 bases align to TRBD2. V gave up 2 bases and J gave up 9 bases; unmatched junction bases: 5. CDR3 length: 15 residues. Germline lookup yields CDR1 LGHNA and CDR2 YNFKEQ. The CDR3 spells CASSQLAGGDLEQFF. The CDR3 DNA is TGTGCCAGCAGCCAACTAGCGGGAGGGGATCTTGAGCAGTTCTTC.

In this sample, this clonotype turned up a few times. The chain employs TRBV2 and TRBJ1-3; unclear D gene. CDR3 length equals 16 residues. V lost 0 bases and J lost 2, with 11 bases in between. Germline V gene sequence: CDR1 SNHLY, CDR2 FYNNEI. CDR3 residues: CASSEALPGAGNTIYF. The DNA for the CDR3 is TGTGCCAGCAGTGAAGCGCTTCCTGGAGCTGGAAACACCATATATTTT.

The rearrangement links TRBV2 to TRBJ2-1; tentatively, D is TRBD1 (6 bases). V dropped 8 bases and J dropped 10 bases, with 21 bases sitting between them. Germline values: CDR1 SNHLY, CDR2 FYNNEI. This CDR3 has 14 amino acids. The CDR3, as DNA: TGTGCCAGCGGATCCCGACTGGGGACAAGGGAGCAGTTCTTC. This codes for CASGSRLGTREQFF.

Ten or more counts support this clonotype. The genes are TRBV2 and TRBJ1-5; D uncertain. The CDR3 runs to 16 residues. V was clipped by 2 bases and J by 6 bases, with 17 bases between them. The germline CDR1 and CDR2 sequences are SNHLY and FYNNEI. The CDR3 DNA reads as TGTGCCAGCAGTGAACAGGAAAGTTTGGTGGGTCAGCCCCAGCATTTT. Protein sequence: CASSEQESLVGQPQHF.

V and J are TRBV27 and TRBJ2-1; 7 nucleotides agree with TRBD2. Germline lookup yields CDR1 MNHEY and CDR2 SMNVEV (reference sequence). After removal of 4 bases from V and 0 bases from J, the junction contained 12 bases not matched to a gene. The length of the CDR3 is 18 residues. CDR3: CASSSRRAGIPSYNEQFF. Written as DNA, the CDR3 is TGTGCCAGCAGTTCCCGCAGAGCGGGAATACCCTCCTACAATGAGCAGTTCTTC.

This clonotype has ten or more counts. V and J are TRBV3-1 and TRBJ2-7, with a tentative D call TRBD1 (5 bases). Per the germline V gene, CDR1 is LGHDT and CDR2 is YNNKEL (reference sequence). The CDR3 is made up of 15 amino acids. Trimming removed 3 bases from V and 0 bases from J, with 12 bases in between. The CDR3 loop is CASSQGPNFSYEQYF. DNA of the CDR3: TGTGCCAGCAGCCAGGGGCCGAACTTCTCCTACGAGCAGTACTTC.

The table lists this clonotype with many counts. This sequence joins TRBV3-1 and TRBJ2-1; 7 nucleotides agree with TRBD2. This CDR3 has 17 residues. Per the germline V gene, CDR1 is LGHDT and CDR2 is YNNKEL (reference sequence). The V segment lost 3 bases and the J segment 7 bases; nucleotides outside the gene matches: 15. The CDR3: CASSQIGGGGVGNEQFF. In nucleotides, the CDR3 is TGTGCCAGCAGCCAGATCGGCGGGGGAGGCGTTGGTAATGAGCAGTTCTTC.

This rearrangement joins TRBV10-1 to TRBJ2-7, with D tentatively TRBD1 or TRBD2 (5 bases each). Trimming removed 5 bases from V and 6 bases from J, with 20 bases in between. The CDR3 loop spans 15 amino acids. Per the germline V gene, CDR1 is WNHNN and CDR2 is SYGVQD (reference sequence). The CDR3 DNA reads TGCGCCAGCAGTCCTCGAGTTGGAGTCGGGGCCGAGCAGTACTTC. Translation gives CASSPRVGVGAEQYF.

This clonotype was observed a few times. This chain links TRBV28 with TRBJ1-5, with 8 nucleotides matching TRBD1. Trimming took 7 bases from V and 0 from J; bases not matched to a gene: 5. There are 15 residues in the CDR3. Germline V gene lookup returns CDR1 MDHEN and CDR2 SYDVKM. The CDR3 bases are TGTGCCAGCACCAACACAGGGGGTAGCAATCAGCCCCAGCATTTT. This encodes CASTNTGGSNQPQHF.

This clonotype has a handful of counts. The chain is built from TRBV24-1 and TRBJ2-5; 8 positions match TRBD2. V lost 6 bases to trimming and J lost 4 bases; unmatched junction nucleotides: 9. CDR1 is KGHDR and CDR2 is SFDVKD in the germline V gene. This CDR3 comprises 15 residues. The CDR3 loop reads CATSRPGGFGETQYF. In DNA form, the CDR3 reads TGTGCCACCAGTAGGCCGGGAGGGTTCGGAGAGACCCAGTACTTC.

This clonotype has ten or more counts. The chain combines TRBV5-1 with TRBJ1-5; D is possibly TRBD1 (6 bases). Trimming took 0 bases from V and 6 from J, leaving 10 bases between them. There are 14 residues in the CDR3. The germline gives CDR1 SGHRS, CDR2 YFSETQ. CDR3 residues: CASSLGGARQPQHF. The CDR3 nucleotides are TGCGCCAGCAGCTTGGGGGGGGCTCGTCAGCCCCAGCATTTT.

This clonotype has at least ten counts. The chain combines TRBV3-1 with TRBJ2-5, with 13 positions matching TRBD2. Germline V gene lookup returns CDR1 LGHDT and CDR2 YNNKEL (reference sequence). The CDR3 length is 17 residues. The V and J ends lost 3 bases and 3 bases, in that order; junction bases with no gene match: 7. This chain's CDR3 is CASSHTEGTSGKETQYF. CDR3 nucleotide sequence: TGTGCCAGCAGCCATACGGAGGGGACTAGCGGGAAAGAGACCCAGTACTTC.

This clonotype was seen at least ten times. The rearrangement joins TRBV2 to TRBJ1-6; D is unresolved. The V gene lost 3 bases and the J gene lost 6 bases, with 12 bases spanning the gap. The CDR3 extends over 15 amino acids. From germline, CDR1 is SNHLY and CDR2 FYNNEI. The CDR3 reads CASSESVLSNSPLHF. CDR3 nucleotide sequence: TGTGCCAGCAGTGAGTCAGTCCTCTCTAATTCACCCCTCCACTTT.

This clonotype was observed many times. The rearrangement uses TRBV5-6 and TRBJ2-7, with D perhaps TRBD1 (6 bases). Germline assignment: CDR1 SGHDT and CDR2 YYEEEE. The CDR3 contains 14 residues. The germline V and J ends were trimmed by 4 bases and 6 bases, with 17 bases remaining between them. CDR3 bases: TGTGCCAGCAGCCCAGGGGCCTTTAGTAGCGAGCAGTACTTC. Protein: CASSPGAFSSEQYF.